A selection of T cell receptor beta chains follows, all from one sample in a study of shared clonotypes between healthy human individuals. TCRdb keeps only in-frame clones here, not all; method: immunoSEQ multiplex PCR. The sample lists under 600,000 clones, around 97% occurring once. Sequenced: naive CD4+ T cells sorted from blood. These receptors were taken from a woman in her 30s in good health. Each CDR3 is given with its conserved first and last residue. The D gene is left open where the match is weak. Only some rows state a clone size, as once, few, many or a class for expanded clones.

J: TRBJ2-5
V: TRBV2
size: .
D: .
CDR3: CASRVGQETQYF
DNA: TGTGCCAGCAGAGTCGGCCAAGAGACCCAGTACTTC

J: TRBJ2-5
V: TRBV11-2
size: .
D: TRBD2
CDR3: CASSSQGLAVETQYF
DNA: TGTGCCAGCAGCTCACAAGGACTAGCAGTGGAGACCCAGTACTTC

J: TRBJ1-2
V: TRBV14
size: .
D: .
CDR3: CASSAGSYGYTF
DNA: TGTGCCAGCAGCGCAGGTAGCTATGGCTACACCTTC

J: TRBJ2-3
V: TRBV7-8
size: .
D: .
CDR3: CASSFSFSAWKTREAQYF
DNA: TGTGCCAGCAGCTTTAGCTTTAGTGCCTGGAAAACAAGGGAAGCGCAGTATTTT

J: TRBJ1-4
V: TRBV6-1
size: .
D: .
CDR3: CAAHYSPTNEKLFF
DNA: TGTGCCGCCCACTACAGCCCAACTAATGAAAAACTGTTTTTT

J: TRBJ2-7
V: TRBV28
size: .
D: .
CDR3: CASSFRRIAVSYEQYF
DNA: TGTGCCAGCAGTTTCAGGAGGATAGCGGTATCCTACGAGCAGTACTTC

J: TRBJ2-3
V: TRBV7-2
size: .
D: TRBD2
CDR3: CASSLVAGGDTQYF
DNA: TGTGCCAGCAGCTTAGTAGCGGGTGGAGATACGCAGTATTTT

J: TRBJ1-3
V: TRBV18
size: .
D: .
CDR3: CASSPRDDSGNTIYF
DNA: TGTGCCAGCTCACCACGGGACGACTCTGGAAACACCATATATTTT

J: TRBJ1-4
V: TRBV5-1
size: .
D: .
CDR3: CASSLEATNEKLFF
DNA: TGCGCCAGCAGTTTGGAAGCAACTAATGAAAAACTGTTTTTT

J: TRBJ2-1
V: TRBV5-4
size: .
D: TRBD1
CDR3: CASSTGQGFNNEQFF
DNA: TGTGCCAGCAGTACCGGACAGGGGTTCAACAATGAGCAGTTCTTC

J: TRBJ2-7
V: TRBV28
size: .
D: .
CDR3: CASSTDLYEQYF
DNA: TGTGCCAGCAGTACGGACCTATACGAGCAGTACTTC

J: TRBJ1-5
V: TRBV18
size: once
D: .
CDR3: CASSTQESQPQHF
DNA: TGTGCCAGCTCAACACAGGAAAGTCAGCCCCAGCATTTT

J: TRBJ1-1
V: TRBV5-1
size: .
D: .
CDR3: CASSLISGGNTEAFF
DNA: TGCGCCAGCAGCTTAATAAGTGGTGGGAACACTGAAGCTTTCTTT

J: TRBJ2-3
V: TRBV5-1
size: .
D: TRBD2
CDR3: CASSLVAGVRDTQYF
DNA: TGCGCCAGCAGCTTGGTAGCGGGAGTGCGGGATACGCAGTATTTT

J: TRBJ2-5
V: TRBV2
size: .
D: TRBD1
CDR3: CASNIGTGTGGRETQYF
DNA: TGTGCCAGCAACATCGGAACCGGGACAGGGGGCAGAGAGACCCAGTACTTC

J: TRBJ2-5
V: TRBV28
size: .
D: TRBD1
CDR3: CASSRGGRGKETQYF
DNA: TGTGCCAGCAGTAGAGGGGGCAGGGGAAAAGAGACCCAGTACTTC

J: TRBJ2-3
V: TRBV28
size: .
D: TRBD2
CDR3: CASSLGMGTSGDFDTQYF
DNA: TGTGCCAGCAGTTTAGGGATGGGGACTAGCGGGGATTTTGATACGCAGTATTTT

J: TRBJ2-2
V: TRBV19
size: .
D: TRBD2
CDR3: CASSIPWTSGRYTGELFF
DNA: TGTGCCAGTAGTATCCCCTGGACTAGCGGGAGATACACCGGGGAGCTGTTTTTT

J: TRBJ2-1
V: TRBV27
size: .
D: TRBD2
CDR3: CASSSTSGRFYEQFF
DNA: TGTGCCAGCAGTTCAACTAGCGGGAGGTTCTATGAGCAGTTCTTC

J: TRBJ2-1
V: TRBV5-1
size: .
D: TRBD1
CDR3: CASSRKPGQGLVNEQFF
DNA: TGCGCCAGCAGCCGTAAACCGGGACAGGGTTTGGTGAATGAGCAGTTCTTC

J: TRBJ1-1
V: TRBV29-1
size: .
D: TRBD1
CDR3: CSVEQGGTEAFF
DNA: TGTAGCGTTGAACAGGGGGGCACTGAAGCTTTCTTT

J: TRBJ1-1
V: TRBV5-4
size: .
D: .
CDR3: CASSSTGSLTEAFF
DNA: TGTGCCAGCAGCTCTACAGGGTCTCTCACTGAAGCTTTCTTT

J: TRBJ1-4
V: TRBV6-5
size: .
D: .
CDR3: CASSFRDGNEKLFF
DNA: TGTGCCAGCAGTTTCCGGGATGGAAATGAAAAACTGTTTTTT

J: TRBJ1-5
V: TRBV28
size: .
D: .
CDR3: CASSLDTRNQPQHF
DNA: TGTGCCAGCAGCCTGGACACCCGCAATCAGCCCCAGCATTTT

J: TRBJ1-2
V: TRBV7-8
size: .
D: .
CDR3: CASSPERNYGYTF
DNA: TGTGCCAGCAGCCCTGAAAGGAACTATGGCTACACCTTC

J: TRBJ2-7
V: TRBV7-6
size: .
D: .
CDR3: CASSFIAGEGEQYF
DNA: TGTGCCAGCAGCTTCATAGCAGGGGAGGGCGAGCAGTACTTC

J: TRBJ2-5
V: TRBV10-3
size: .
D: .
CDR3: CATLGAPQETQYF
DNA: TGTGCCACCCTAGGGGCGCCTCAAGAGACCCAGTACTTC

J: TRBJ2-2
V: TRBV19
size: .
D: .
CDR3: CASTPGFRAAGTGELFF
DNA: TGTGCCAGTACCCCCGGTTTCAGGGCGGCGGGCACCGGGGAGCTGTTTTTT

J: TRBJ1-5
V: TRBV10-2
size: .
D: .
CDR3: CASSPGGNQPQHF
DNA: TGCGCCAGCAGTCCGGGAGGCAATCAGCCCCAGCATTTT